The clone carrying this TCR beta chain was observed a single time. Its matching antigen is unknown. This record comes from a study of STAT3 mutations in large granular lymphocyte leukemia. Findings and caveats of the study: After therapy, 6 of 18 patients switched clonotypes, all new clones STAT3 wild type. Treatment regimens differed across patients between samplings. Some patients had persisting codominant clonotypes that could mask small clones. Every T-LGLL patient had at least one immunodominant TCRbeta clonotype.

TCRdb's table, derived via immunoSEQ multiplex PCR, lists solely in-frame clones and lacks some. The sample has approximately 43,000 clones; around 80% are singletons. CDR1 and CDR2 (germline): LNHDA, SQIVND (reference sequence). V lost 2 bases to trimming and J lost 0 bases; unmatched junction nucleotides: 19. The CDR3 has 22 residues. The sequence was obtained from a human donor with T large granular lymphocyte leukemia. Some clones in this sample may be carry-over from other donors' samples. V gene TRBV19 combines with J gene TRBJ2-6; 7 bases align to TRBD1. The sequenced material came from PBMCs. As DNA, the CDR3 is TGTGCCAGTAGTATATGGGACAGCCTTCCCCTAAATGACAACTCTGGGGCCAACGTCCTGACTTTC. Translation: CASSIWDSLPLNDNSGANVLTF. The complete variable domain, with remaining parts taken from reference TRBV19 and TRBJ2-6, reads DGGITQSPKYLFRKEGQNVTLSCEQNLNHDAMYWYRQDPGQGLRLIYYSQIVNDFQKGDIAEGYSVSREKKESFPLTVTSAQKNPTAFYLCASSIWDSLPLNDNSGANVLTFGAGSRLTVL.